Sequencing of this T cell receptor (beta chain) was carried out in a study of T cells in Graves' hyperthyroidism and ophthalmopathy. Study-level points and caveats: From stable hyperthyroidism, ophthalmopathy was set apart by a 13 V-J model. Clonotypes that were expanded in thyroid above 0.001 mostly appeared in blood too.

This clonotype appeared many times. Its antigen remains unidentified. The study excluded patients with uncontrolled infection, other autoimmune disease, pregnancy or lactation. Orbital computed tomography, thyroid ultrasound, serum thyroxine and TRAb, and clinical symptoms together informed the diagnoses. Looked up from germline, CDR1 is LNHDA and CDR2 is SQIVND (reference sequence). V dropped 7 bases and J dropped 8 bases, with 9 bases sitting between them. The CDR3 extends over 12 amino acids. RNA transcripts provided the source from which TCR beta CDR3 regions were amplified. The TCR CDR3 first-round RT-PCR relied on the HTBI primer set. TCRdb fed the multiplex PCR reads into MiXCR, producing one record per CDR3 protein. The data show 600,000 or so distinct CDR3 sequences, under 60% seen once.

The chain couples TRBV19 to TRBJ1-6, with D maybe TRBD1 (6 bases). Sequenced sample: peripheral blood or thyroid tissue (not recorded which). This TCR was sampled from a woman aged 18-35 years with Graves' hyperthyroidism. The CDR3 bases are TGTGCCAGTACCAGGGGTGATTCACCCCTCCACTTT. Its protein product is CASTRGDSPLHF. Full variable domain (rest looked up from reference TRBV19 and TRBJ1-6): DGGITQSPKYLFRKEGQNVTLSCEQNLNHDAMYWYRQDPGQGLRLIYYSQIVNDFQKGDIAEGYSVSREKKESFPLTVTSAQKNPTAFYLCASTRGDSPLHFGNGTRLTVT.